Listed below are T cell receptor beta chains from one sample, sequenced in a study of blood T cells in healthy people across ages. TCRdb reanalysed the 5' RACE reads using MiXCR and keeps one entry per CDR3 protein. In the table there are some 640,000 distinct CDR3 sequences, approximately 49% of which are singletons. Sequencing input: blood. The receptors shown here come from a woman in her sixties or seventies in good health. The CDR3 runs from the conserved cysteine through the conserved F or W. The D gene is left open where the match is weak. Only some rows state a clone size, as once, few, many or a class for expanded clones.

V,J,D,size,DNA,CDR3
TRBV24-1,TRBJ2-5,TRBD1,.,TGTGCCACCAGTGATTCACGGACAGGGTGGACGAGGGAGACCCAGTACTTC,CATSDSRTGWTRETQYF
TRBV11-2,TRBJ2-7,.,few,TGTGCCAGCAGCTGGCAGGGTTCCTACGAGCAGTACTTC,CASSWQGSYEQYF
TRBV6-1,TRBJ2-3,TRBD2,.,TGTGCCAGCAGCATCGGGACTAACCAACCAAGCACAGATACGCAGTATTTT,CASSIGTNQPSTDTQYF
TRBV9,TRBJ2-6,.,.,TGTGCCAGCAGCGTAGCTCCCCTTACTAGGGGACTTAGCTCTGGGGCCAACGTCCTGACTTTC,CASSVAPLTRGLSSGANVLTF
TRBV27,TRBJ2-1,TRBD2,.,TGTGCCAGCAGTGACCCCTCTTTCACTAGCGAGAGCTCCTACAATGAGCAGTTCTTC,CASSDPSFTSESSYNEQFF
TRBV9,TRBJ1-1,.,.,TGTGCCAGCAGCAGGGGGGGCCTCAACACTGAAGCTTTCTTT,CASSRGGLNTEAFF
TRBV7-2,TRBJ2-7,.,.,TGTGCCAGCAGTCCGGGACACTACGAGCAGTACTTC,CASSPGHYEQYF
TRBV24-1,TRBJ2-2,TRBD2,.,TGTGCCACCGGGACTAGGGGAACCGGGGAGCTGTTTTTT,CATGTRGTGELFF
TRBV20-1,TRBJ1-1,.,many,TGCAGTGCTAGAGAGGTTCAGGGTATGAACACTGAAGCTTTCTTT,CSAREVQGMNTEAFF
TRBV6-6,TRBJ2-5,.,.,TGTGCCAGCACCCAGCTAGCATCTTACGAGACCCAGTACTTC,CASTQLASYETQYF
TRBV20-1,TRBJ2-3,.,few,TGCAGTGCTGGTGGGAATTCGGATACGCAGTATTTT,CSAGGNSDTQYF
TRBV10-3,TRBJ1-1,TRBD1,few,TGTGCCATCAGTGAGTGGAGGGACAGGGGCTCTGAAGCTTTCTTT,CAISEWRDRGSEAFF
TRBV6-1,TRBJ2-1,TRBD2,few,TGTGCCAGCAGTGGACTAGCGGACTACAATGAGCAGTTCTTC,CASSGLADYNEQFF
TRBV7-2,TRBJ1-2,.,once,TGTGCCAGCAGCTTAGGGGGCGCGTTCTATGGCTACACCTTC,CASSLGGAFYGYTF
TRBV5-1,TRBJ1-2,.,few,TGCGCCAGCTCCGTCGGGTTCCATGGCTACACCTTC,CASSVGFHGYTF
TRBV12-3/TRBV12-4,TRBJ2-1,TRBD2,.,TGTGCCAGCAGCCTTAGCGGGAGGGCCTCGTCCCAGTACAATGAGCAGTTCTTC,CASSLSGRASSQYNEQFF
TRBV10-3,TRBJ2-7,TRBD1,.,TGTGCCATCAGACAGGGGTACGAGCAGTACTTC,CAIRQGYEQYF
TRBV5-1,TRBJ2-1,.,.,TGCGCCAGCACCCGGGGGACGGACTACAATGAGCAGTTCTTC,CASTRGTDYNEQFF
TRBV20-1,TRBJ2-4,TRBD1,.,TGCAGTGCTTATCAGGGGGCCATGGACATTCAGTACTTC,CSAYQGAMDIQYF
TRBV5-1,TRBJ2-7,.,.,TGCGCCAGCAGCCCCCCCGGGACGGGTTTGGGGGAGCAGTACTTC,CASSPPGTGLGEQYF
TRBV28,TRBJ2-1,.,.,TGTGCCAGCAGTTTATGGGGGTTTCGGGAGAGCTCCTACAATGAGCAGTTCTTC,CASSLWGFRESSYNEQFF
TRBV5-5,TRBJ2-5,TRBD2,few,TGTGCCAGCAGTTTGACTAGCGGGAGTCAGACCCAGTACTTC,CASSLTSGSQTQYF
TRBV12-3/TRBV12-4,TRBJ1-2,.,few,TGTGCCAGCAGTTTAGCATCTGGGAACTATGGCTACACCTTC,CASSLASGNYGYTF
TRBV29-1,TRBJ2-1,TRBD1,.,TGCAGCGTGTTGACAGGGGGCAACTCCTACAATGAGCAGTTCTTC,CSVLTGGNSYNEQFF
TRBV7-2,TRBJ1-4,TRBD1,.,TGTGCCAGCAGCTTTTCCGGGACAGGGGATGAAAAACTGTTTTTT,CASSFSGTGDEKLFF
TRBV20-1,TRBJ2-3,.,.,TGCAGTGCTAGAGGACACGGTTACCTTGACTTTAGCACAGATACGCAGTATTTT,CSARGHGYLDFSTDTQYF
TRBV7-2,TRBJ1-4,.,.,TGTGCCAGCAGCCCCCGGCGGTCGGATGAAAAACTGTTTTTT,CASSPRRSDEKLFF
TRBV4-3,TRBJ2-7,TRBD2,.,TGCGCCAGCAGCCAAGATGGGGGAAAACTAGCGGGCAATGAGCAGTACTTC,CASSQDGGKLAGNEQYF
TRBV5-1,TRBJ2-3,TRBD2,.,TGCGCCAGCAGCTTCGGCCTAGCGGGAGATACGCAGTATTTT,CASSFGLAGDTQYF
TRBV7-9,TRBJ2-7,TRBD2,few,TGTGCCAGCAGCTTCGCCGGAGCGGGGAATCCCGAGCAGTACTTC,CASSFAGAGNPEQYF
TRBV4-1,TRBJ2-3,TRBD2,.,TGCGCCAGCAGCCAATATGCGGGAGGCCTCACAGATACGCAGTATTTT,CASSQYAGGLTDTQYF
TRBV28,TRBJ2-1,TRBD2,.,TGTGCCAGCGGGACTAGAGACGATGAGCAGTTCTTC,CASGTRDDEQFF
TRBV10-3,TRBJ2-3,TRBD1,few,TGTGCCATCAGTGTAAAAGAAGGGACAGGTCTGCTCGATACGCAGTATTTT,CAISVKEGTGLLDTQYF
TRBV9,TRBJ2-3,.,few,TGTGCCAGCAGCGGGCGTTCTGGTTACCTGACAGATACGCAGTATTTT,CASSGRSGYLTDTQYF
TRBV7-9,TRBJ1-1,.,many,TGTGCCAGCAGCCTTACAGGGACGGTCACTGAAGCTTTCTTT,CASSLTGTVTEAFF
TRBV20-1,TRBJ2-3,.,.,TGCAGTGCTAGAGTCTACTTGGCACGGGCGCAGTATTTT,CSARVYLARAQYF
TRBV18,TRBJ2-1,TRBD1,once,TGTGCCAGCTCACCTTCGATATCCGACCACAGGGGAGAGTTCTTC,CASSPSISDHRGEFF
TRBV29-1,TRBJ2-7,TRBD1,many,TGCAGCGTTGGATCCGGGACAGGGACCTACGAGCAGTACTTC,CSVGSGTGTYEQYF
TRBV5-1,TRBJ2-7,TRBD1,.,TGCGCCAGCAGCTATGGGACAGTGCAAAACTACGAGCAGTACTTC,CASSYGTVQNYEQYF
TRBV2,TRBJ2-3,TRBD2,.,TGTGCCAGCAGGCAGACTAGCGGGCACACAGATACGCAGTATTTT,CASRQTSGHTDTQYF
TRBV4-2,TRBJ2-7,.,many,TGTGCCAGCAGCCAAGCGGGACTTACCTACGAGCAGTACTTC,CASSQAGLTYEQYF
TRBV7-9,TRBJ2-2,.,.,TGTGCCAGCAGCTACCGGGGGAACACCGGGGAGCTGTTTTTT,CASSYRGNTGELFF
TRBV24-1,TRBJ2-7,.,.,TGTGCCAGACGTAAAGCGAGCTCCTACGAGCAGTACTTC,CARRKASSYEQYF
TRBV12-3/TRBV12-4,TRBJ2-3,TRBD1,few,TGTGCCAGCAGCCCATCAGGACAGGGAGATACGCAGTATTTT,CASSPSGQGDTQYF